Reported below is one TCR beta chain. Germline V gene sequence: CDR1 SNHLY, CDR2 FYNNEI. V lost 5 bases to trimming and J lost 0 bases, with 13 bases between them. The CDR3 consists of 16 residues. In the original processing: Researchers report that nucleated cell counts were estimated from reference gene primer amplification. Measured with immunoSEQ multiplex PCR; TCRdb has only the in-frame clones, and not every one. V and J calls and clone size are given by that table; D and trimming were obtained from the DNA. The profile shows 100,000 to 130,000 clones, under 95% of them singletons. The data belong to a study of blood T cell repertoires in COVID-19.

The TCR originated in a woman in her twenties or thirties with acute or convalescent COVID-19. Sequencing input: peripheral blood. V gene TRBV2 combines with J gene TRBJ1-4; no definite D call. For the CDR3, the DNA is TGTGCCAGCAGTCTTCGACCGGGGACAACTAATGAAAAACTGTTTTTT. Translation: CASSLRPGTTNEKLFF.